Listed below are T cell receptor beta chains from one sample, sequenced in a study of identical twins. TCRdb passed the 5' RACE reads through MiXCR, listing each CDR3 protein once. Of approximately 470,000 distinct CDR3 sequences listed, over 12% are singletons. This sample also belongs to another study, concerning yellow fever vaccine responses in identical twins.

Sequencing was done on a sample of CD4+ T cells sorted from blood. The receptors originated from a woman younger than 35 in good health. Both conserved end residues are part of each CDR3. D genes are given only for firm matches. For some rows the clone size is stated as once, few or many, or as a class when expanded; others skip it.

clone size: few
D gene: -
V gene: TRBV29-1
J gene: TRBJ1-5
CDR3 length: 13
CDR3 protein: CSAADSFNQPQHF
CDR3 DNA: TGCAGCGCTGCGGACAGCTTCAATCAGCCCCAGCATTTT

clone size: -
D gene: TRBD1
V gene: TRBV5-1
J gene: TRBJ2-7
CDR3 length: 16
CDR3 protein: CASSLEGRGQVYEQYF
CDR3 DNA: TGCGCCAGCAGCTTGGAGGGCAGGGGGCAGGTCTACGAGCAGTACTTC

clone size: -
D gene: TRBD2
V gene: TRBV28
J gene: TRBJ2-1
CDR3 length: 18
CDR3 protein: CASSFEASGGYINNEQFF
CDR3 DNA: TGTGCCAGCAGTTTTGAGGCTAGCGGGGGGTATATCAACAATGAGCAGTTCTTC

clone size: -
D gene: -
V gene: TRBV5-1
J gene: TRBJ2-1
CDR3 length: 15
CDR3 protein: CASSPGTPAYNEQFF
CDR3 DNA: TGCGCCAGCAGCCCCGGGACTCCGGCGTACAATGAGCAGTTCTTC

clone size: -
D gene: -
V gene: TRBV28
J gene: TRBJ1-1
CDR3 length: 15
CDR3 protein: CASSLPTELGTEAFF
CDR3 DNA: TGTGCCAGCAGTTTACCCACCGAATTGGGCACTGAAGCTTTCTTT

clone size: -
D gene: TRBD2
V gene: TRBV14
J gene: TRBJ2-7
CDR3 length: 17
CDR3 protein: CASSQASGLAASYEQYF
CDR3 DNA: TGTGCCAGCAGCCAAGCGTCAGGACTAGCGGCCTCCTACGAGCAGTACTTC

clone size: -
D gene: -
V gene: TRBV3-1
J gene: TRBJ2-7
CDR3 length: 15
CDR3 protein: CASSPGAGGYHEQYF
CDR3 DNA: TGTGCCAGCAGCCCAGGGGCAGGAGGGTATCACGAGCAGTACTTC

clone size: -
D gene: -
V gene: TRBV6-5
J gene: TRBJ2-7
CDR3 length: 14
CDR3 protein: CASSYGQVGREQYF
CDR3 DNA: TGTGCCAGCAGTTACGGCCAGGTAGGCCGGGAGCAGTACTTC

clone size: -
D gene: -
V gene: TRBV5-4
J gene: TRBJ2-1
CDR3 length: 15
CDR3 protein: CASSLLEGGRGEQFF
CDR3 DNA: TGTGCCAGCAGCTTGTTGGAGGGTGGGCGCGGTGAGCAGTTCTTC

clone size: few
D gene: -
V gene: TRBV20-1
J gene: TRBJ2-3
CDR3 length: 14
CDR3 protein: CRARVVSSADTQYF
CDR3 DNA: TGCAGGGCTAGGGTGGTCTCGTCGGCAGATACGCAGTATTTT

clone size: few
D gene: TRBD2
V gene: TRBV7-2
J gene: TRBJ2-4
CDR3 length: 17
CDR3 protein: CASSAPGLELAKNIQYF
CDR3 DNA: TGTGCCAGCAGCGCACCGGGACTAGAGCTTGCCAAAAACATTCAGTACTTC

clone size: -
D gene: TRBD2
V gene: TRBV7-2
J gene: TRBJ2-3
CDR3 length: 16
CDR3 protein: CASSYGGSGIGDTQYF
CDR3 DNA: TGTGCCAGCAGCTACGGTGGTAGCGGGATCGGTGATACGCAGTATTTT

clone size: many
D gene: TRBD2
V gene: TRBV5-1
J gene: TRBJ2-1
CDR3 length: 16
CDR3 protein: CASSLVGSGRPTEQFF
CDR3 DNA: TGCGCCAGCAGCTTGGTAGGTAGCGGGAGGCCCACTGAGCAGTTCTTC

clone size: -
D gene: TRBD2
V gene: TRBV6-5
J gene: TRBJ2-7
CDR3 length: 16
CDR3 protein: CASSYSTSGGFYEQYF
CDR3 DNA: TGTGCCAGCAGTTACTCGACTAGCGGGGGTTTCTACGAGCAGTACTTC

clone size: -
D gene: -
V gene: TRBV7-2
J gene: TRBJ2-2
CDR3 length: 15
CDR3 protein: CASSEWRLNTGELFF
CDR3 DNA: TGTGCCAGCAGCGAGTGGAGGCTGAACACCGGGGAGCTGTTTTTT

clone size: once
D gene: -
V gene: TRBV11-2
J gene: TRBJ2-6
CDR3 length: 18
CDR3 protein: CASSLFRTFNSGANVLTF
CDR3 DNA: TGTGCCAGCAGCTTATTCAGGACTTTCAACTCTGGGGCCAACGTCCTGACTTTC

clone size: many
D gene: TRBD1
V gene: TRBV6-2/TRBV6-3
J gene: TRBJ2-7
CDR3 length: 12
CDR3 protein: CASTGQGAEQYF
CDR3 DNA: TGTGCCAGCACAGGACAGGGGGCAGAACAGTACTTC

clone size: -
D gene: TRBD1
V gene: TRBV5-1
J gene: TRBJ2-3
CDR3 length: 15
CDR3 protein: CASSFGQGKTDTQYF
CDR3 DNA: TGCGCCAGCAGCTTTGGACAGGGGAAGACAGATACGCAGTATTTT

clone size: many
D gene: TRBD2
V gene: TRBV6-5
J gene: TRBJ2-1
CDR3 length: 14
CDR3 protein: CASSYGLAVNEQFF
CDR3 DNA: TGTGCCAGCAGTTACGGACTAGCAGTGAATGAGCAGTTCTTC

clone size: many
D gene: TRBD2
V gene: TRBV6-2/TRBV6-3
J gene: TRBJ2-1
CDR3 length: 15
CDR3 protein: CASRNPGLGGQAQFF
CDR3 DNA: TGTGCCAGCAGGAACCCGGGACTAGGGGGGCAGGCGCAGTTCTTC

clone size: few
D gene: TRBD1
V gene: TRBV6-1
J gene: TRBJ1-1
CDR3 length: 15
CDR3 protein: CASDLGQGMHTEAFF
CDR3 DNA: TGTGCCAGCGACCTCGGACAGGGAATGCACACTGAAGCTTTCTTT

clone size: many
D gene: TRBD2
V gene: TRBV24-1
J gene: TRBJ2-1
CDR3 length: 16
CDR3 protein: CATSESLAGGSNEQFF
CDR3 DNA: TGTGCCACCAGTGAATCACTAGCGGGAGGTAGCAATGAGCAGTTCTTC

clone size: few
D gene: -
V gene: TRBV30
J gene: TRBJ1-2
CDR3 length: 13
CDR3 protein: CAWSTGAKYGYTF
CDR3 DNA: TGTGCCTGGAGCACGGGGGCCAAATATGGCTACACCTTC

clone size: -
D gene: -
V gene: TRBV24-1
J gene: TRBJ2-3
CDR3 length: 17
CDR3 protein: CATSDGEGHSMGDTQYF
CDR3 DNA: TGTGCCACCAGTGATGGAGAAGGACACTCTATGGGAGATACGCAGTATTTT

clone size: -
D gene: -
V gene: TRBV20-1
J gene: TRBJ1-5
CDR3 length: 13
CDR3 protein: CSARDCANQPQHF
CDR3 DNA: TGCAGTGCTAGAGATTGCGCGAATCAGCCCCAGCATTTT

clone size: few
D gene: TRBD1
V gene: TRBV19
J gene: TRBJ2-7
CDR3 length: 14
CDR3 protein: CASSRGTGAYEQYF
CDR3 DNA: TGTGCCAGTAGCCGCGGGACAGGTGCCTACGAGCAGTACTTC

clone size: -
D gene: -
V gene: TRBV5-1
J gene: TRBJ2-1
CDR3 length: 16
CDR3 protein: CASSLDRVAGGNEQFF
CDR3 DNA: TGCGCCAGCAGCTTGGATCGGGTCGCGGGTGGAAATGAGCAGTTCTTC

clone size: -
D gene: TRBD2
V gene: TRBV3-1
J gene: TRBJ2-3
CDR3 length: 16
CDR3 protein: CASSHDTSGSTDTQYF
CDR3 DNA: TGTGCCAGCAGCCATGATACTAGCGGTAGCACAGATACGCAGTATTTT

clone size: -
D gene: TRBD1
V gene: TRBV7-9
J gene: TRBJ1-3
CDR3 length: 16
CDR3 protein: CASSIGQGASGNTIYF
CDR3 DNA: TGTGCCAGCAGCATCGGACAGGGCGCCTCTGGAAACACCATATATTTT

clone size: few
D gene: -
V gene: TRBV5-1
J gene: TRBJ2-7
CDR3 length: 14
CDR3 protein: CASSYPSDANEQYF
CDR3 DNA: TGCGCCAGCAGCTACCCAAGTGACGCGAACGAGCAGTACTTC

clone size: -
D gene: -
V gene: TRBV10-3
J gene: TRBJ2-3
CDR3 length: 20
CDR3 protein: CAISRGEISLIQKVTDTQYF
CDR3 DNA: TGTGCCATCAGCCGCGGGGAGATTTCCCTCATACAAAAAGTCACAGATACGCAGTATTTT

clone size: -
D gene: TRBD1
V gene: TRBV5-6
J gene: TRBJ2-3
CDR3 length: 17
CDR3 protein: CASSPTLTGGDTDTQYF
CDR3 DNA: TGTGCCAGCAGCCCTACGCTTACAGGGGGAGACACAGATACGCAGTATTTT

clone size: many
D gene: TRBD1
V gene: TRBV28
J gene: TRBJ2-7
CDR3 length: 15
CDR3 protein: CASSLGGTGAYEQYF
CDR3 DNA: TGTGCCAGCAGTTTAGGAGGGACAGGGGCCTACGAGCAGTACTTC

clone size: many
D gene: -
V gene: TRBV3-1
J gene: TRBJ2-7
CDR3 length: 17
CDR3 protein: CASSQDSSQGFPYEQYF
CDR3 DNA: TGTGCCAGCAGCCAAGACTCTTCACAGGGCTTCCCCTACGAGCAGTACTTC

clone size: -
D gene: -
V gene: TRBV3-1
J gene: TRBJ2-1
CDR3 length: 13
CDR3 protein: CASSQGGAGEQFF
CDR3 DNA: TGTGCCAGCAGCCAGGGCGGCGCGGGAGAGCAGTTCTTC

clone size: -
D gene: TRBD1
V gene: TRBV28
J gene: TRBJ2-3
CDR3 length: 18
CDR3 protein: CASSPLTGDSKSTDTQYF
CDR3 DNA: TGTGCCAGCAGTCCCCTGACAGGGGACTCGAAAAGCACAGATACGCAGTATTTT

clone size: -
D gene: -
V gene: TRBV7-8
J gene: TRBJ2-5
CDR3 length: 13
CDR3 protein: CASSLGHAPNQYF
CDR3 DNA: TGTGCCAGCAGCTTAGGACACGCTCCGAACCAGTACTTC

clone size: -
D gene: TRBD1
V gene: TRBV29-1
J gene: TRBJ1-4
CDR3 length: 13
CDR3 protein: CSVVDRGGEKLFF
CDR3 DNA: TGCAGCGTCGTGGACAGGGGTGGGGAAAAACTGTTTTTT

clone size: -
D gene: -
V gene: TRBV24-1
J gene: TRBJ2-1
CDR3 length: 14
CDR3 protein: CATSDLDRRFSRLF
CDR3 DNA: TGTGCCACCAGTGATTTGGACAGGCGCTTTTCCAGGCTCTTC

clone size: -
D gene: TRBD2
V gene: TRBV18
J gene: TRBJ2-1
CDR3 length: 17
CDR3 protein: CASSPRGGGSSYNEQFF
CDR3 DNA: TGTGCCAGCTCACCACGGGGCGGGGGGAGCTCCTACAATGAGCAGTTCTTC

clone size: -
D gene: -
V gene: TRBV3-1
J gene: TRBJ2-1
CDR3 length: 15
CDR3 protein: CASSPNLGGRNEQFF
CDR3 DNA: TGTGCCAGCAGCCCGAACCTGGGAGGTCGGAATGAGCAGTTCTTC

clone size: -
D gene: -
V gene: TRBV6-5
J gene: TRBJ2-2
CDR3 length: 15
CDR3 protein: CASSYFSSNTGELFF
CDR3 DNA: TGTGCCAGCAGTTACTTTTCAAGTAACACCGGGGAGCTGTTTTTT

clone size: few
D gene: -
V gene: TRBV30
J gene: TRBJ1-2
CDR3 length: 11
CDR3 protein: CAWRGLYGYTF
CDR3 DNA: TGTGCCTGGAGAGGTCTCTATGGCTACACCTTC

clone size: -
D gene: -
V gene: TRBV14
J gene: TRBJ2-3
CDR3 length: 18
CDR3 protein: CASSQFALEGAVRTDLNF
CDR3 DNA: TGTGCCAGCAGCCAATTCGCGCTTGAAGGGGCGGTCCGAACCGACCTAAATTTT

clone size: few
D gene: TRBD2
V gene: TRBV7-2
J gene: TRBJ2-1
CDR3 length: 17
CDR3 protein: CASSLAASGGPPNEQFF
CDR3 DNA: TGTGCCAGCAGCTTAGCGGCTAGCGGGGGTCCCCCCAATGAGCAGTTCTTC

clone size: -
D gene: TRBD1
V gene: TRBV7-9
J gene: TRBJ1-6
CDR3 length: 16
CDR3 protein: CASSSKGGQGNSPLHF
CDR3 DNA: TGTGCCAGCAGCTCCAAGGGGGGACAGGGGAATTCACCCCTCCACTTT

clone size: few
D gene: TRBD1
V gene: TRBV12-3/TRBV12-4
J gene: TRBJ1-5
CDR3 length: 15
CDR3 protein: CASSFLDRDDQPQHF
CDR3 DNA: TGTGCCAGCAGTTTCCTGGACAGGGACGATCAGCCCCAGCATTTT

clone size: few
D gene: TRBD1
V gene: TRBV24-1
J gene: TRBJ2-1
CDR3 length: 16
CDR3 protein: CATSDLYGTGGNEQFF
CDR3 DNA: TGTGCCACCAGTGATTTATATGGGACAGGGGGCAATGAGCAGTTCTTC

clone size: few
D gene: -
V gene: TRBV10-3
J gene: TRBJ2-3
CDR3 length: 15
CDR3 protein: CAISGFGGGTDTQYF
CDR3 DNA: TGTGCCATCAGCGGGTTCGGGGGCGGCACAGATACGCAGTATTTT

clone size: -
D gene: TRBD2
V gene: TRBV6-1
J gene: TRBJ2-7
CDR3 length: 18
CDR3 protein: CASSTGLAGGRSSYEQYF
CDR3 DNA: TGTGCCAGCAGTACCGGGCTAGCGGGAGGCCGAAGCTCCTACGAGCAGTACTTC

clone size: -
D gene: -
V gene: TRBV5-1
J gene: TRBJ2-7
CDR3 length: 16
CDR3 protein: CASSPDGGGTPYEQYF
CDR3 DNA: TGCGCCAGCAGCCCGGACGGGGGCGGTACTCCCTACGAGCAGTACTTC